This T cell receptor beta chain was observed in a study of blood T cells in healthy people across ages. The V segment lost 1 base and the J segment 4 bases; nucleotides outside the gene matches: 6. CDR3 length: 15 amino acids. Germline lookup yields CDR1 SGHRS and CDR2 YFSETQ. The use of a sample-barcoded 5' primer and a J-beta primer mix characterized a second PCR of roughly 7 to 11 cycles. From the 5' RACE reads, TCRdb called clonotypes with MiXCR, one entry per CDR3 protein. The data show hundreds of thousands of distinct CDR3 sequences, 58% seen once. This sequence originates from a man in his thirties or forties in good health. The chain is built from TRBV5-1 and TRBJ2-5, with 8 bases matching TRBD1. Material: blood. The CDR3 DNA follows: TGCGCCAGCAGCTTGACGGGACAGGAGGGAGAGACCCAGTACTTC. It encodes CASSLTGQEGETQYF.